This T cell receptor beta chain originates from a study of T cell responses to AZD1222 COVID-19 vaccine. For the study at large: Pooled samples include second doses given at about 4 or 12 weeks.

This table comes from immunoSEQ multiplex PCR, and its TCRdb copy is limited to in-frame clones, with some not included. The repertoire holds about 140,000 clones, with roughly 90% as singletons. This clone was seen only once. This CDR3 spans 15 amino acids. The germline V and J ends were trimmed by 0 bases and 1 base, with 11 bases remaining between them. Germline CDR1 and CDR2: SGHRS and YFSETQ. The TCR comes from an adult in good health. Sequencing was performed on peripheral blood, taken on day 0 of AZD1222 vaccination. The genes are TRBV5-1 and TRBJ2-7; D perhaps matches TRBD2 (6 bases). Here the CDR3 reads CASSLVGGQSYEQYF. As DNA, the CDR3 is TGCGCCAGCAGCTTGGTCGGGGGTCAATCCTACGAGCAGTACTTC. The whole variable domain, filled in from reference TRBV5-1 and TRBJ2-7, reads KAGVTQTPRYLIKTRGQQVTLSCSPISGHRSVSWYQQTPGQGLQFLFEYFSETQRNKGNFPGRFSGRQFSNSRSEMNVSTLELGDSALYLCASSLVGGQSYEQYFGPGTRLTVT.